This T cell receptor beta chain was profiled in a study of blood T cell repertoires in COVID-19. The protocol was immunoSEQ multiplex PCR, while the TCRdb copy is restricted to in-frame clones and leaves out a portion. The sample has 100,000 or so clones, approximately 84% seen once. Trimming at V came to 7 bases and at J to 9 bases, leaving 7 bases not matched to a gene. CDR1 SGHTA and CDR2 FQGNSA come from the germline V gene. The CDR3 loop spans 14 amino acids. The TCR sequence derives from a human donor in a cohort sampled during active COVID-19. The chain employs TRBV7-2 and TRBJ1-6; 9 bases line up with TRBD1. Sequencing was carried out using peripheral blood. The CDR3 DNA reads TGTGCCAGCAACTCGGGACAGGGCTTTTCACCCCTCCACTTT. Encoded protein: CASNSGQGFSPLHF.